The clone carrying this T cell receptor beta chain was seen a single time. Produced via immunoSEQ multiplex PCR; TCRdb's table is partial and in-frame only. The sample carries about 580,000 clones, 98% recorded once. The record originates from a study of shared clonotypes between healthy human individuals. J was trimmed by 7 bases and V by 5 bases; bases with no gene match: 9. Germline V gene lookup returns CDR1 SEHNR and CDR2 FQNEAQ (reference sequence). The CDR3 runs 15 residues. Naivety among CD8 cells was defined by CD45RO negativity and positive CCR7 selection, thereby excluding terminally differentiated effector memory CD45RA+ cells.

The sequencing input was naive CD8+ T cells sorted from blood. The chain combines TRBV7-9 with TRBJ2-1; 9 bases are shared with TRBD2. This receptor was taken from a man younger than 45 in good health. CDR3 residues: CASSPWTSDGNEQFF. Here the CDR3 DNA reads TGTGCCAGCAGCCCCTGGACTAGCGATGGTAATGAGCAGTTCTTC.